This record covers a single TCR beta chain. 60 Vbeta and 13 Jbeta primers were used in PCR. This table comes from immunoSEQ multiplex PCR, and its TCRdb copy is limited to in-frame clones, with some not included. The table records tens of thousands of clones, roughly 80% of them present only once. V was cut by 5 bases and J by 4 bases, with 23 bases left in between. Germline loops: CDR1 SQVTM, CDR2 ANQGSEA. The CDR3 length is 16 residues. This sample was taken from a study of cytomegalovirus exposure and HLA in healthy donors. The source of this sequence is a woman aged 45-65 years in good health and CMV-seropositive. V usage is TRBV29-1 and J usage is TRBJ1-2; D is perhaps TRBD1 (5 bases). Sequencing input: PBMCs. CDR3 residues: CSVQSQATHLFYGYTF. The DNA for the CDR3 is TGCAGCGTTCAGTCACAGGCTACCCACCTCTTCTATGGCTACACCTTC.